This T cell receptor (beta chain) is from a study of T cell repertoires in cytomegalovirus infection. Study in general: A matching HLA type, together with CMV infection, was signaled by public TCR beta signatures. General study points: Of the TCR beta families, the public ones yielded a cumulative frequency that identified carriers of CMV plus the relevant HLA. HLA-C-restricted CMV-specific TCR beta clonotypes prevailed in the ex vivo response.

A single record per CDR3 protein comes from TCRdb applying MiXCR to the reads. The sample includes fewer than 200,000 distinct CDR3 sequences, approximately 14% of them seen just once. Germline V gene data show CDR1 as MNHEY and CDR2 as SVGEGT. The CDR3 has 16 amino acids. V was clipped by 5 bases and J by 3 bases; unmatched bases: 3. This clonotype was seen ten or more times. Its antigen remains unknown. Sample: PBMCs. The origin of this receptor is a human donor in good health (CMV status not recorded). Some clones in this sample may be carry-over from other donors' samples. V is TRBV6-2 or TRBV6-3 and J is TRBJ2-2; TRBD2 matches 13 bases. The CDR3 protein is CASSRLAGGYTGELFF. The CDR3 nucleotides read TGTGCCAGCAGTCGACTAGCGGGAGGCTACACCGGGGAGCTGTTTTTT.